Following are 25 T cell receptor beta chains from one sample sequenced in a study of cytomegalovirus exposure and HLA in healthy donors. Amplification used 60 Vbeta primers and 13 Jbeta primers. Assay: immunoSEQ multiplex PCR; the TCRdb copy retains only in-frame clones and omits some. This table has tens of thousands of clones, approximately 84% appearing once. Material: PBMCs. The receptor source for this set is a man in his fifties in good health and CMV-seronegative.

The CDR3 sequence is CASGLASSGGAAGELFF. CDR3 DNA: TGTGCTAGTGGTTTGGCCTCTAGCGGGGGGGCCGCCGGGGAGCTGTTTTTT. This sequence joins TRBV12-5 and TRBJ2-2; 12 bases agree with TRBD2. Germline trimming cut 1 base from V and 6 bases from J; bases unmatched to any gene: 6. The length of the CDR3 is 17 residues. Germline CDR1 is LGHNT and CDR2 is FRNRAP.

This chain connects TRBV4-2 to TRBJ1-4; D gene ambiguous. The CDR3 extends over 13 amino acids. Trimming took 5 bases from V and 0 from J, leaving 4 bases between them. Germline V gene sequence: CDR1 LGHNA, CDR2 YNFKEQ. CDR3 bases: TGTGCCAGCAGCACGGCAACTAATGAAAAACTGTTTTTT. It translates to CASSTATNEKLFF.

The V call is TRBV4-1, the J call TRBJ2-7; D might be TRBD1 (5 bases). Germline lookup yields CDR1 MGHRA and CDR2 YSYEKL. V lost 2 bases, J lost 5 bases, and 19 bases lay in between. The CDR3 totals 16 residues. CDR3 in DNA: TGCGCCAGCAGCCAACCGCAGGGAAGGGGTTGGGACGAGCAGTACTTC. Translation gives CASSQPQGRGWDEQYF.

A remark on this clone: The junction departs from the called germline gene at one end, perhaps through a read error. The DNA for the CDR3 is TGCGCCAGCAGAAACCGGGGGGCGGGGCTGGATTTT. Translated: CASRNRGAGLDF. The chain links TRBV5-1 to TRBJ2-3; a possible D gene is TRBD2 (7 bases). The CDR3 consists of 12 residues. Germline V gene data show CDR1 as SGHRS and CDR2 as YFSETQ.

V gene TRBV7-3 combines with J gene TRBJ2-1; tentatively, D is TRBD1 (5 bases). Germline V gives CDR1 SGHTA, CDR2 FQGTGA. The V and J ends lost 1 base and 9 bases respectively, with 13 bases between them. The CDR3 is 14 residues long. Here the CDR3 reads CASSLRQGWGEQFF. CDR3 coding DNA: TGTGCCAGCAGCTTAAGGCAGGGATGGGGTGAGCAGTTCTTC.

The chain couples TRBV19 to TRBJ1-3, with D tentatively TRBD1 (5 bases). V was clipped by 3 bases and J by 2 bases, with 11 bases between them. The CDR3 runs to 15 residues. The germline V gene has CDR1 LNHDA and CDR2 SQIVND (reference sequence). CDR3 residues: CASSIPSGTGNTIYF. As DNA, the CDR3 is TGTGCCAGTAGTATCCCCTCAGGGACTGGAAACACCATATATTTT.

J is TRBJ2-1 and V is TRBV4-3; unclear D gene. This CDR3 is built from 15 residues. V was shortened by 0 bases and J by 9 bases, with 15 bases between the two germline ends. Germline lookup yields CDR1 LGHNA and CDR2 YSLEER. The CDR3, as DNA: TGCGCCAGCAGCCAAGATAAAGAAGTAGCCTGTGAGCAGTTCTTC. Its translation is CASSQDKEVACEQFF.

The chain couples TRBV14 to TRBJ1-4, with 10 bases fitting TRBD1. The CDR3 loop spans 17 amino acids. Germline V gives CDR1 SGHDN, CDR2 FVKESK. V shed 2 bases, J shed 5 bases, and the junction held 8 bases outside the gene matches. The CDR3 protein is CASSQTLGGQGNEKLFF. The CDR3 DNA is TGTGCCAGCAGCCAAACCCTTGGGGGACAGGGGAATGAAAAACTGTTTTTT.

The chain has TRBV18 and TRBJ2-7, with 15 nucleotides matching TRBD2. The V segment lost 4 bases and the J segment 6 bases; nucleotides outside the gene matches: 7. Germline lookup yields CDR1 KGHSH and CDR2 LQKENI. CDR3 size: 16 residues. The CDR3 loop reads CASSRPGTSGRSEQYF. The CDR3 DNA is TGTGCCAGCTCACGACCAGGGACTAGCGGGAGGAGCGAGCAGTACTTC.

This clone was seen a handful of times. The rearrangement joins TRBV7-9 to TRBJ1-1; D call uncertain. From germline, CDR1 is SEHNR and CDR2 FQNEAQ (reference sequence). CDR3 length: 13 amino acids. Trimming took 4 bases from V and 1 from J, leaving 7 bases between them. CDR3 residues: CASSSRWNTEAFF. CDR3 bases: TGTGCCAGCAGCTCCCGTTGGAACACTGAAGCTTTCTTT.

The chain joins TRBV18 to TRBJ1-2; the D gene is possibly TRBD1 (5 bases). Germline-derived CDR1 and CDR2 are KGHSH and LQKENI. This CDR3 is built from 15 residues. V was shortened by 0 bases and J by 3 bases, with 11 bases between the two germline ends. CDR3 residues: CASSPPPGMDYGYTF. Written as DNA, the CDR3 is TGTGCCAGCTCACCACCGCCAGGGATGGACTATGGCTACACCTTC.

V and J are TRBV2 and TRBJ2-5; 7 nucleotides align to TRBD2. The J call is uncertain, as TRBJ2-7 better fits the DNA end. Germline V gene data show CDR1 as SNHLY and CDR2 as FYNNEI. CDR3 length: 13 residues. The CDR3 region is CAGKGRGRYEQYF. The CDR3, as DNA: TGTGCCGGGAAAGGGAGGGGTCGGTACGAGCAGTACTTC.

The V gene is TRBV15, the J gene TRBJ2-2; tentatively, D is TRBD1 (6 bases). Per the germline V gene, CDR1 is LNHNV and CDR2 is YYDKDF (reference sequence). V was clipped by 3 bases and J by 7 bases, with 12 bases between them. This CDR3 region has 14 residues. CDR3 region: CATSREQGFGELFF. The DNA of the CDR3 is TGTGCCACCAGCAGGGAACAGGGTTTCGGGGAGCTGTTTTTT.

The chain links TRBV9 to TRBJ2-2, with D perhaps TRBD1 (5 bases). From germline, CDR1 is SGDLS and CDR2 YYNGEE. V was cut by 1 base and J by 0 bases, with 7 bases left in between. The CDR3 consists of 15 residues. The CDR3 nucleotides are TGTGCCAGCAGCGTAAGGGGCGCGAACACCGGGGAGCTGTTTTTT. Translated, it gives CASSVRGANTGELFF.

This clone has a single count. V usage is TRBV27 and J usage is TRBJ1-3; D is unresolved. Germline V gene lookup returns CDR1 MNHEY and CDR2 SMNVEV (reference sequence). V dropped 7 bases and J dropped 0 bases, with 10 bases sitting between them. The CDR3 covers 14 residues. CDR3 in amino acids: CASMPSFSGNTIYF. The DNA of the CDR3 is TGTGCCAGCATGCCCAGTTTCTCTGGAAACACCATATATTTT.

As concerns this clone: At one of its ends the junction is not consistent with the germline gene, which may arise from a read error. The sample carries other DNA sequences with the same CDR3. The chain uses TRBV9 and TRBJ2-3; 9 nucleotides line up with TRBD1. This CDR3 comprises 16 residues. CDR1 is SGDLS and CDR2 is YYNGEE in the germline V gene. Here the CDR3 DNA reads TGTGCCAGCAGTGTAGATGGGACAGGGTTAGGGGATACGCAGTATTTT. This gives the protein CASSVDGTGLGDTQYF.

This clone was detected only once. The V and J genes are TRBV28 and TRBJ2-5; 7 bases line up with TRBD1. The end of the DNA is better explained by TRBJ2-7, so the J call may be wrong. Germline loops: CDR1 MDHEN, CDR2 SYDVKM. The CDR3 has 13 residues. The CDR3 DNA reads TGTGCCAGCACCGGGACAGATCCCTACGAGCAGTACTTC. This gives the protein CASTGTDPYEQYF.

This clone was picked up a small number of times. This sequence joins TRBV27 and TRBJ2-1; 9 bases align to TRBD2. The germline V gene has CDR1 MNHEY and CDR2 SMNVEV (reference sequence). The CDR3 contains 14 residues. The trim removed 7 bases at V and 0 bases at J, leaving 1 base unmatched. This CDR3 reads CASTSGVSYNEQFF. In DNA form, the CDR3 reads TGTGCCAGCACTAGCGGGGTCTCCTACAATGAGCAGTTCTTC.

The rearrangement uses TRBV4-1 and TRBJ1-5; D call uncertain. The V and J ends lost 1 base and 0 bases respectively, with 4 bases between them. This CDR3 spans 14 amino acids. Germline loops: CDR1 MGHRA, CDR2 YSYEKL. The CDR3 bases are TGCGCCAGCAGCCAAGTTCTTAGCAATCAGCCCCAGCATTTT. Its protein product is CASSQVLSNQPQHF.

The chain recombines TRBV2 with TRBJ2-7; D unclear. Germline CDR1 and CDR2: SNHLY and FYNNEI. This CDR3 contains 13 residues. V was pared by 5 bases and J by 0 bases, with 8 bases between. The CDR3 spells CASSTPRSYEQYF. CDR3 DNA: TGTGCCAGCAGTACTCCACGCTCCTACGAGCAGTACTTC.

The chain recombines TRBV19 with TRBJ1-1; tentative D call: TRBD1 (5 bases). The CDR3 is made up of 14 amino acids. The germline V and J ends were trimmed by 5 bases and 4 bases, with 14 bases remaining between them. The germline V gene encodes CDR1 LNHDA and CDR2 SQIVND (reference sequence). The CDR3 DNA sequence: TGTGCCAGTAGTGGATCAGGGTGGGCCACTGAAGCTTTCTTT. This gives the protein CASSGSGWATEAFF.

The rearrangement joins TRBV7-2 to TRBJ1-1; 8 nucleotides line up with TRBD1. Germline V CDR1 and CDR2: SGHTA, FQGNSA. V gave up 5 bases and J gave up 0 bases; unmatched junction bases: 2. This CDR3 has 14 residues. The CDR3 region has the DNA TGTGCCAGCAGCCGGGACAGGATGAACACTGAAGCTTTCTTT. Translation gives CASSRDRMNTEAFF.

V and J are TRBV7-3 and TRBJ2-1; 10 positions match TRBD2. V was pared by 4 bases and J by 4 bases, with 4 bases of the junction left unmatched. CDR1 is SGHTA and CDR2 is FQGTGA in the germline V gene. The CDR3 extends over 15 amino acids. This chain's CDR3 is CASSWERGGYNEQFF. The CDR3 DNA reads TGTGCCAGCAGCTGGGAGCGGGGGGGTTACAATGAGCAGTTCTTC.

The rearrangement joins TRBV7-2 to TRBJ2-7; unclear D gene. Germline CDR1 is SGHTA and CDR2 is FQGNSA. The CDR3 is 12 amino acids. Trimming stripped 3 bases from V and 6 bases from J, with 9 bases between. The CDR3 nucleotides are TGTGCCAGCAGCTTCCGTACTGGCGAGCAGTACTTC. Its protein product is CASSFRTGEQYF.

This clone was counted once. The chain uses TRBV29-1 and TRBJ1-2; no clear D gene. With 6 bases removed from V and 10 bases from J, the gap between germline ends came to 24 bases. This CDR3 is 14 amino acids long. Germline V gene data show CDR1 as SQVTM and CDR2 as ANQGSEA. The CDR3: CSVLNNFSTGDYTF. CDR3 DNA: TGCAGCGTCCTTAATAACTTCTCGACGGGAGACTACACCTTC. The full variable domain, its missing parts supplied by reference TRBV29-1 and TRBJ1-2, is SAVISQKPSRDICQRGTSLTIQCQVDSQVTMMFWYRQQPGQSLTLIATANQGSEATYESGFVIDKFPISRPNLTFSTLTVSNMSPEDSSIYLCSVLNNFSTGDYTFGSGTRLTVV.